Listed below are T cell receptor beta chains from one sample, sequenced in a study of long-term antiretroviral therapy in people with HIV. The protocol was immunoSEQ multiplex PCR, while the TCRdb copy is restricted to in-frame clones and leaves out a portion. This table holds 13,000 or so clones, about 78% found once. The sample in question was unsorted PBMCs, obtained 1.3 years after starting antiretroviral therapy. The receptors stem from a woman aged 18-29 years with HIV. Each CDR3 is given with its conserved first and last residue. Each record gives: clone size, J gene, V gene, D gene, CDR3 DNA, CDR3 protein. A D gene is named only where the DNA matches it firmly. Clone size is not always given. Where it is, it says once, few, many or a class for expanded clones.

.,TRBJ1-2,TRBV5-5,.,TGTGCCAGCAGCCGTTCGACAGAGTTGAGGGGCTACACCTTC,CASSRSTELRGYTF
.,TRBJ1-5,TRBV2,.,TGTGCCAGCGTCCTTGAAAGCAATCAGCCCCAGCATTTT,CASVLESNQPQHF
.,TRBJ1-3,TRBV9,.,TGTGCCAGCAGCTACAGGAGCTCTGGAAACACCATATATTTT,CASSYRSSGNTIYF
.,TRBJ1-5,TRBV4-1,TRBD1,TGCGCCAGCAGCCAAAAAACAGGGGGCGTAAACAATCAGCCCCAGCATTTT,CASSQKTGGVNNQPQHF
.,TRBJ2-7,TRBV28,TRBD1,TGTGCCAGCATCTCGGGACAGGGTAACTACGAGCAGTACTTC,CASISGQGNYEQYF
.,TRBJ1-2,TRBV29-1,TRBD1,TGCAGCGTTTTGGACAGGGAGGCGATCGGCTACACCTTC,CSVLDREAIGYTF
.,TRBJ2-7,TRBV19,TRBD2,TGTGCCAGTAGTCCGGGGGGTGGAGGCTACGAGCAGTACTTC,CASSPGGGGYEQYF
once,TRBJ1-1,TRBV28,.,TGTGCCAGCAGTTTCGGGGGCACTGAAGCTTTCTTT,CASSFGGTEAFF
.,TRBJ1-2,TRBV28,.,TGTGCCAGCAGTTTAGGGCATGGCTACACCTTC,CASSLGHGYTF
once,TRBJ2-2,TRBV18,TRBD2,TGTGCCAGCTCACCCCCTAGCGGGAGGGCAGACGGGGAGCTGTTTTTT,CASSPPSGRADGELFF
.,TRBJ1-2,TRBV2,.,TGTGCCAGCACCGAGACGGGAAAAACAGGGCTAGGAAGTGGCTACACCTTC,CASTETGKTGLGSGYTF
.,TRBJ2-7,TRBV7-9,TRBD2,TGTGCCAGCAGCTTAGCCCCTGTGAGCGGGGGTTCCTACGAGCAGTACTTC,CASSLAPVSGGSYEQYF
.,TRBJ2-5,TRBV10-3,.,TGTGCCATCAGTGAGCCCCCGGCAGATCAGGGGACCCAGTACTTC,CAISEPPADQGTQYF
.,TRBJ1-2,TRBV13,.,TGTGCCAGCAGCTCCCCTAGTGGGTTCTCTGGCTACACCTTC,CASSSPSGFSGYTF
.,TRBJ2-5,TRBV4-2,TRBD2,TGTGCCAGCAGCCGAGTTGTCCCTAGCGGGGGAGAGACCCAGTACTTC,CASSRVVPSGGETQYF
.,TRBJ2-1,TRBV27,.,TGTGCCAGCATACCCTTGTACGAAGGGGGTACTGAGCAGTTCTTC,CASIPLYEGGTEQFF
.,TRBJ2-5,TRBV6-5,.,TGTGCCAGCAGTTACTCGGCCGGAGAGACCCAGTACTTC,CASSYSAGETQYF
.,TRBJ1-5,TRBV9,.,TGTGCCAGCAGCGAGGGAGGAGGGTCAAATCAGCCCCAGCATTTT,CASSEGGGSNQPQHF
.,TRBJ2-3,TRBV9,TRBD2,TGTGCCAGCAGCGTATCCGGAGCGGGAGGCACAGATACGCAGTATTTT,CASSVSGAGGTDTQYF
.,TRBJ1-4,TRBV5-5,.,TGTGCCAGCAGCTTAGGTCTGTCAGAGGTTTCCGAAAAACTGTTTTTT,CASSLGLSEVSEKLFF
.,TRBJ2-4,TRBV10-3,TRBD1,TGTGCCATCAGCTCGACAGGGGATGGAGCCAAAAACATTCAGTACTTC,CAISSTGDGAKNIQYF
medium-sized,TRBJ2-1,TRBV7-9,.,TGTGCCAGCAGCCCGCCTCCAGTTGAGCAGTTCTTC,CASSPPPVEQFF
few,TRBJ1-2,TRBV2,.,TGTGCCAGCAGTGAATGGCGAGGCGGGGTCTCTAACTATGGCTACACCTTC,CASSEWRGGVSNYGYTF
.,TRBJ1-5,TRBV19,.,TGTGCCAGTCCCTTGAATCAGCCCCAGCATTTT,CASPLNQPQHF
.,TRBJ2-4,TRBV30,.,TGTGCCTGGAGTCACGGGCGGCGGCTAGCCAAAAACATTCAGTACTTC,CAWSHGRRLAKNIQYF
.,TRBJ2-3,TRBV7-6,TRBD2,TGTGCCAGCAGCTTCAGTCTAGCGGGTTTTAATACGCAGTATTTT,CASSFSLAGFNTQYF
once,TRBJ2-3,TRBV10-3,TRBD2,TGTGCCGTATGGGACCAGCGGGAGAGGGCAGATACGCAGTATTTT,CAVWDQRERADTQYF
.,TRBJ1-6,TRBV4-3,.,TGCGCCAGCAGCCAAGAAAATATACGACAGGACAATTCACCCCTCCACTTT,CASSQENIRQDNSPLHF
.,TRBJ2-7,TRBV21-1,.,TGTGCCAGCAGCAAAGAGAGGGACAGGGGCAGGGTTTGGTTCTACGAGCAGTACTTC,CASSKERDRGRVWFYEQYF
.,TRBJ2-1,TRBV7-2,.,TGTGCCAGCAGCTTAGAAGCAACGGGGTATGAGCAGTTCTTC,CASSLEATGYEQFF
.,TRBJ1-2,TRBV27,.,TGTGCCAGCAGTTCCCCAGAAAGAGGCTATGGCTACACCTTC,CASSSPERGYGYTF
.,TRBJ2-2,TRBV6-1,.,TGTGCCAGCAGTGAAGCTTGGGGCTTGCAGGCGAACACCGGGGAGCTGTTTTTT,CASSEAWGLQANTGELFF
.,TRBJ1-1,TRBV4-2,TRBD1,TGTGCCAGCAGCTTATCCGGGACAGCTAACACTGAAGCTTTCTTT,CASSLSGTANTEAFF
.,TRBJ2-1,TRBV11-2,TRBD2,TGTGCCAGCAGAGCGGGACTAGGGAATGAGCAGTTCTTC,CASRAGLGNEQFF
once,TRBJ2-3,TRBV7-2,TRBD2,TGTGCCAGCAGCTTAGGGAGCGGGGGGTTGACAGATACGCAGTATTTT,CASSLGSGGLTDTQYF
once,TRBJ1-2,TRBV6-5,.,TGTGCCAGCAGTTACTCCTCAGGGATGGATGGCTACACCTTC,CASSYSSGMDGYTF
.,TRBJ2-1,TRBV9,.,TGTGCCAGCAGCCTCACCCCGGGGGCCTTAACCTACAATGAGCAGTTCTTC,CASSLTPGALTYNEQFF
once,TRBJ2-5,TRBV5-1,TRBD1,TGCGCCAGCAGCTTCAGGACAGGGGGCTTAGAGACCCAGTACTTC,CASSFRTGGLETQYF
.,TRBJ1-4,TRBV29-1,.,TGCAGCGTTGGTGAGAGACTTAATGAAAAACTGTTTTTT,CSVGERLNEKLFF
.,TRBJ2-3,TRBV4-2,TRBD2,TGTGCCAGCAGCCAAGCGGGGGGGCCCTCCGCAGATACGCAGTATTTT,CASSQAGGPSADTQYF
.,TRBJ2-7,TRBV27,.,TGTGCCAGCAGTTTATCTCTAGGTGCCGAGCAGTACTTC,CASSLSLGAEQYF
.,TRBJ1-1,TRBV6-5,TRBD1,TGTGCCAGCAGTTATGGCGGGACAGACACTGAAGCTTTCTTT,CASSYGGTDTEAFF
.,TRBJ1-4,TRBV5-1,TRBD1,TGCGCCAGCAGCGTCGGACAGGGGGGTGAAAAACTGTTTTTT,CASSVGQGGEKLFF
.,TRBJ2-3,TRBV28,.,TGTGCCAGCAGTACTACAGGAACCACAGATACGCAGTATTTT,CASSTTGTTDTQYF
once,TRBJ1-1,TRBV18,.,TGTGCCAGCTCACCCGGGGCTGGCTCTGAAGCTTTCTTT,CASSPGAGSEAFF
.,TRBJ2-1,TRBV19,TRBD2,TGTGCCAGTAGTCTAACACGGACTAGCGGGAGAGCCTCCTCCTCCTACAATGAGCAGTTCTTC,CASSLTRTSGRASSSYNEQFF
.,TRBJ2-7,TRBV9,.,TGTGCCAGCAGCGGTGGTCGGGAGCAGTACTTC,CASSGGREQYF
.,TRBJ1-4,TRBV5-6,.,TGTGCCAGCAGCTTGATTGGGGTCCTGTCAACTAATGAAAAACTGTTTTTT,CASSLIGVLSTNEKLFF
once,TRBJ2-3,TRBV6-1,.,TGTGCCAGCAGTGCCTCAGGGACTGATACGCAGTATTTT,CASSASGTDTQYF
few,TRBJ2-2,TRBV7-9,TRBD2,TGTGCCAGCAGCTTAGGACTAGCGGGAAACGGGGAGCTGTTTTTT,CASSLGLAGNGELFF
few,TRBJ1-2,TRBV23-1,TRBD1,TGCGCCAGGCGAGCGGGGGGACAGCACTATGGCTACACCTTC,CARRAGGQHYGYTF
.,TRBJ1-3,TRBV4-3,.,TGCGCCAGCAGCCAATCCTGGCGGAGCTCTGGAAACACCATATATTTT,CASSQSWRSSGNTIYF
.,TRBJ1-1,TRBV19,.,TGTGCCAGTAGACTCTACACTGAAGCTTTCTTT,CASRLYTEAFF
.,TRBJ1-1,TRBV7-8,.,TGTGCCAGCAGCTTAGCAAGAAACACTGAAGCTTTCTTT,CASSLARNTEAFF
.,TRBJ2-1,TRBV19,.,TGTGCCAGTAGCCAGACAGGCAACCTCTACAATGAGCAGTTCTTC,CASSQTGNLYNEQFF
.,TRBJ1-2,TRBV7-8,.,TGTGCCAGCAGCTTTACCAGGACACCCTTCTATGGCTACACCTTC,CASSFTRTPFYGYTF